The rows below give T cell receptor beta chains drawn from one sample of a study of T cells in Graves' hyperthyroidism and ophthalmopathy. From the multiplex PCR reads, TCRdb called clonotypes with MiXCR, one entry per CDR3 protein. The sample records 500,000 to 750,000 distinct CDR3 sequences, about a sixth being singletons. The source material was blood. All receptors derive from a woman younger than 45 with Graves' hyperthyroidism. Both conserved end residues are trimmed from each CDR3.

j_call: TRBJ2-5; v_call: TRBV5-1; cdr3_length: 11; cdr3_aa: ASRLGQQETQY
j_call: TRBJ2-5; v_call: TRBV15; cdr3_length: 15; cdr3_aa: ATSRGGLLAGRETQY
j_call: TRBJ2-4; v_call: TRBV6-2/TRBV6-3; cdr3_length: 13; cdr3_aa: ASSRGQAPKNIQY
j_call: TRBJ1-2; v_call: TRBV30; cdr3_length: 11; cdr3_aa: AWSADANYGYT
j_call: TRBJ2-3; v_call: TRBV7-6; cdr3_length: 13; cdr3_aa: ASSIRQGDLDTQY
j_call: TRBJ2-3; v_call: TRBV20-1; cdr3_length: 12; cdr3_aa: SARVAEITDTQY
j_call: TRBJ2-3; v_call: TRBV5-1; cdr3_length: 13; cdr3_aa: ASSSDRGRTDTQY
j_call: TRBJ1-4; v_call: TRBV6-1; cdr3_length: 12; cdr3_aa: ASSRGGANEKLF
j_call: TRBJ2-1; v_call: TRBV10-1; cdr3_length: 9; cdr3_aa: ASGANNEQF
j_call: TRBJ1-1; v_call: TRBV5-1; cdr3_length: 13; cdr3_aa: ASSFGSGMNTEAF
j_call: TRBJ2-3; v_call: TRBV11-2; cdr3_length: 12; cdr3_aa: ASSPTVYADTQY
j_call: TRBJ1-2; v_call: TRBV7-2; cdr3_length: 13; cdr3_aa: ASSLESGTNYGYT
j_call: TRBJ2-1; v_call: TRBV10-3; cdr3_length: 9; cdr3_aa: ATGTRYEQF
j_call: TRBJ2-5; v_call: TRBV28; cdr3_length: 9; cdr3_aa: ASRREETQY
j_call: TRBJ2-3; v_call: TRBV7-2; cdr3_length: 15; cdr3_aa: ASSLERGGVRTDTQY
j_call: TRBJ1-6; v_call: TRBV11-2; cdr3_length: 12; cdr3_aa: ASSYEQGNSPLH
j_call: TRBJ2-1; v_call: TRBV5-1; cdr3_length: 12; cdr3_aa: ASIADNSYNEQF
j_call: TRBJ2-1; v_call: TRBV6-1; cdr3_length: 13; cdr3_aa: ASSAGLAGAREQF
j_call: TRBJ2-3; v_call: TRBV20-1; cdr3_length: 12; cdr3_aa: SANRGPSTDTQY
j_call: TRBJ1-6; v_call: TRBV20-1; cdr3_length: 11; cdr3_aa: SATGTFNSPLH
j_call: TRBJ2-1; v_call: TRBV28; cdr3_length: 12; cdr3_aa: ASRIYTGRNEQF
j_call: TRBJ2-1; v_call: TRBV20-1; cdr3_length: 14; cdr3_aa: SAPPFGSGRAGEQF
j_call: TRBJ2-5; v_call: TRBV4-3; cdr3_length: 16; cdr3_aa: ASSPTGPRAGWVETQY
j_call: TRBJ2-1; v_call: TRBV7-2; cdr3_length: 13; cdr3_aa: ASSLALSSYNEQF
j_call: TRBJ1-2; v_call: TRBV2; cdr3_length: 9; cdr3_aa: ASSGTHGYT
j_call: TRBJ1-2; v_call: TRBV28; cdr3_length: 12; cdr3_aa: ASSHTGVNYGYT
j_call: TRBJ2-5; v_call: TRBV20-1; cdr3_length: 12; cdr3_aa: SARSLTGGETQY
j_call: TRBJ2-1; v_call: TRBV6-2/TRBV6-3; cdr3_length: 16; cdr3_aa: ASSYTGTSGRVLNEQF
j_call: TRBJ2-2; v_call: TRBV5-1; cdr3_length: 12; cdr3_aa: ASSLETYQWELF
j_call: TRBJ2-1; v_call: TRBV5-1; cdr3_length: 10; cdr3_aa: ASSQGFNEQF
j_call: TRBJ2-5; v_call: TRBV30; cdr3_length: 11; cdr3_aa: AWSVLESATQY
j_call: TRBJ1-5; v_call: TRBV10-2; cdr3_length: 11; cdr3_aa: ASTQGTGQPQH
j_call: TRBJ1-6; v_call: TRBV2; cdr3_length: 12; cdr3_aa: ARQGVGYNSPLH
j_call: TRBJ2-1; v_call: TRBV7-3; cdr3_length: 16; cdr3_aa: ASSLSSGRAPPYNEQF
j_call: TRBJ2-3; v_call: TRBV11-3; cdr3_length: 13; cdr3_aa: ASSSAGASTDTQY
j_call: TRBJ1-1; v_call: TRBV6-1; cdr3_length: 13; cdr3_aa: ASRQYTGANTEAF
j_call: TRBJ2-7; v_call: TRBV6-1; cdr3_length: 13; cdr3_aa: ASKLDTSGTVEQY
j_call: TRBJ2-2; v_call: TRBV5-1; cdr3_length: 15; cdr3_aa: ATSLEGGDPNTGELF
j_call: TRBJ2-2; v_call: TRBV18; cdr3_length: 14; cdr3_aa: ASSPEQGAGTGELF
j_call: TRBJ2-7; v_call: TRBV20-1; cdr3_length: 12; cdr3_aa: SAAPPSGPYEQY
j_call: TRBJ1-6; v_call: TRBV28; cdr3_length: 13; cdr3_aa: ASSSIRGSNSPLH
j_call: TRBJ2-2; v_call: TRBV7-9; cdr3_length: 13; cdr3_aa: ASSFGTSLTGELF
j_call: TRBJ2-3; v_call: TRBV28; cdr3_length: 13; cdr3_aa: ASSYRAGGTDTQY